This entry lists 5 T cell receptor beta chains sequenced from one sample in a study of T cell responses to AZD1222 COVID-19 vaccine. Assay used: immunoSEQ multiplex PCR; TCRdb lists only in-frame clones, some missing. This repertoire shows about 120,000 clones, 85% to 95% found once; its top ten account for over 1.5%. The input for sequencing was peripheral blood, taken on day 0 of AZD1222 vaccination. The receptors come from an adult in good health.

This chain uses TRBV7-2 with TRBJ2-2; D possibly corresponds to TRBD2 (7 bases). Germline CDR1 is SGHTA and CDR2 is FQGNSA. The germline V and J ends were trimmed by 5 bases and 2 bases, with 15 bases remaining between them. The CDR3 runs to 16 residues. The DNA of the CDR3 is TGTGCCAGCAGCGGGAGGGGGGTTAGAAACACCGGGGAGCTGTTTTTT. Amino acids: CASSGRGVRNTGELFF.

CDR3 bases: TGTGCCTGGAGTGTACGGTGGGACAACTATGGCTACACCTTC. This sequence encodes CAWSVRWDNYGYTF. The chain recombines TRBV30 with TRBJ1-2, with a possible D match to TRBD1 (5 bases). Per germline, CDR1 GTSNPN and CDR2 SVGIG (reference sequence). The CDR3 is made up of 14 amino acids. Trimming cost V 0 bases and J 2 bases, with 10 bases left between them.

Here the CDR3 DNA reads TGTGCCAGCAGCTTAACGCCGGTGGGCCTAGCGGGGGTGACCGGGGAGCTGTTTTTT. This encodes CASSLTPVGLAGVTGELFF. The chain carries TRBV7-3 and TRBJ2-2, with 10 bases lining up with TRBD2. J gave up 5 bases and V 0 bases, and 12 bases lay outside the gene matches. Germline lookup yields CDR1 SGHTA and CDR2 FQGTGA. The CDR3 length is 19 residues. Supplemented by reference TRBV7-3 and TRBJ2-2, the full variable domain reads GAGVSQTPSNKVTEKGKYVELRCDPISGHTALYWYRQSLGQGPEFLIYFQGTGAADDSGLPNDRFFAVRPEGSVSTLKIQRTERGDSAVYLCASSLTPVGLAGVTGELFFGEGSRLTVL.

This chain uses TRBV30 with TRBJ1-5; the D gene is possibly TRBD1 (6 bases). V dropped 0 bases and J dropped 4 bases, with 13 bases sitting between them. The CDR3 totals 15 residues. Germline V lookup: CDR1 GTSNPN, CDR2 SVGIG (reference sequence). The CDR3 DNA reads TGTGCCTGGAGTGTTGGGGGCCCCTCAAATCAGCCCCAGCATTTT. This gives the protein CAWSVGGPSNQPQHF.

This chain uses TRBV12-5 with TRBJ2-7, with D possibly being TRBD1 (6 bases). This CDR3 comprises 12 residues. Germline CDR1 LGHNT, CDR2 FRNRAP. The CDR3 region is CASAQDRYEQCV. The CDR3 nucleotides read TGTGCTAGTGCCCAGGACAGATACGAGCAGTGCGTC.